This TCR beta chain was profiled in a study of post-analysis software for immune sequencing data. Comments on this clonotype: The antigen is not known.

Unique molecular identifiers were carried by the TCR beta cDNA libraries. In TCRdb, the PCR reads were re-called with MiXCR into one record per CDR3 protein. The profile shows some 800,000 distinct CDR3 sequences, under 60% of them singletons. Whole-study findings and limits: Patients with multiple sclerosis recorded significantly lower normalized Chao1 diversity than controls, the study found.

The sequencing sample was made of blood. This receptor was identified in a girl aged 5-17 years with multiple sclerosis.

The CDR3 here is CSAAASTQETQYF. The CDR3 coding sequence is TGCAGCGCGGCAGCAAGCACCCAAGAGACCCAGTACTTC. This sequence joins TRBV29-1 and TRBJ2-5; no firm D call. Between the trimmed V and J ends, which lost 7 bases and 1 base, there was a span of 13 bases. Germline values: CDR1 SQVTM, CDR2 ANQGSEA. The CDR3 is made up of 13 amino acids.